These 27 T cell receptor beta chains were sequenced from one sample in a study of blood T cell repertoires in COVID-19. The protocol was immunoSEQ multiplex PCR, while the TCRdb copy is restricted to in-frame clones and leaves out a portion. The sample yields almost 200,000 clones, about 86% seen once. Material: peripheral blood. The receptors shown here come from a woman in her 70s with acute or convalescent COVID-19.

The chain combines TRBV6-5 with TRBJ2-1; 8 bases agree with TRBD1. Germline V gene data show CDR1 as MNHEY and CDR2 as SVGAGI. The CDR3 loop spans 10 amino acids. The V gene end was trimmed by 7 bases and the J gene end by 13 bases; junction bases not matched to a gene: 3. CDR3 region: CASKGTGQFF. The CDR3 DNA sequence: TGTGCCAGCAAAGGGACAGGACAGTTCTTC.

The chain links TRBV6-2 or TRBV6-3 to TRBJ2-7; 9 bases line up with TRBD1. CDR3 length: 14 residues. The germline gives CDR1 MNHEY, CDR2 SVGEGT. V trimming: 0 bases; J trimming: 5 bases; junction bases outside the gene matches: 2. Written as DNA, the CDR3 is TGTGCCAGCAGTTACTCCACAGGGGGCAACGAGCAGTACTTC. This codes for CASSYSTGGNEQYF.

The CDR3 bases are TGTGCCACCAGCAAGACAGGGGTAACCAAAAACATTCAGTACTTC. It translates to CATSKTGVTKNIQYF. J is TRBJ2-4 and V is TRBV15, with TRBD1 matching over 8 bases. Trimming removed 4 bases from V and 2 bases from J; junction bases left unmatched: 4. Germline CDR1 LNHNV, CDR2 YYDKDF (reference sequence). This CDR3 has 15 amino acids.

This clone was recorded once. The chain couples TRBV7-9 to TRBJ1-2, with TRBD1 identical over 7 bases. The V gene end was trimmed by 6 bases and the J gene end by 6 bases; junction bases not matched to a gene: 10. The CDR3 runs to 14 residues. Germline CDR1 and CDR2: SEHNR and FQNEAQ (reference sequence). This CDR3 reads CASRAGTESDGYTF. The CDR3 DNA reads TGTGCCAGCAGAGCCGGGACAGAGTCGGATGGCTACACCTTC.

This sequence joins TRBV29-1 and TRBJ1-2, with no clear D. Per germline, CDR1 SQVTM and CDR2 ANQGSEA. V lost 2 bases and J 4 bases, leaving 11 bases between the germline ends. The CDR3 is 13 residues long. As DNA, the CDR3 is TGCAGCGTTGAACCGCCCTACGGCTATGGCTACACCTTC. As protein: CSVEPPYGYGYTF.

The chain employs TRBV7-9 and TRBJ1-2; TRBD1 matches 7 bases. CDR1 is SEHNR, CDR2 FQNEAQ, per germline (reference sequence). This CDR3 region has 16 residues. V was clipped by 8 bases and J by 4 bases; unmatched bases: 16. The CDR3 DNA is TGTGCCAGCGCCTCTCTGACGGGACAGAGTATCTATGGCTACACCTTC. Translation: CASASLTGQSIYGYTF. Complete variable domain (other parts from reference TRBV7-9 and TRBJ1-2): DTGVSQNPRHKITKRGQNVTFRCDPISEHNRLYWYRQTLGQGPEFLTYFQNEAQLEKSRLLSDRFSAERPKGSFSTLEIQRTEQGDSAMYLCASASLTGQSIYGYTFGSGTRLTVV.

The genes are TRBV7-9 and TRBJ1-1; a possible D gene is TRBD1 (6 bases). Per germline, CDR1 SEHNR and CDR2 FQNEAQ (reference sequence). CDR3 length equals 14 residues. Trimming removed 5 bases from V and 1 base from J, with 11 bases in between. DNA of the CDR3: TGTGCCAGCAGCCCTACAGGGCCGAACACTGAAGCTTTCTTT. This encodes CASSPTGPNTEAFF.

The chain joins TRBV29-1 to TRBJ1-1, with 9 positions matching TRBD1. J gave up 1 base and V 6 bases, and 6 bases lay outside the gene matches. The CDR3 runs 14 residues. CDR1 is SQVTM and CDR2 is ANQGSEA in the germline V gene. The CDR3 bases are TGCAGCGTGGGACAGGGACTTTGGAACACTGAAGCTTTCTTT. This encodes CSVGQGLWNTEAFF.

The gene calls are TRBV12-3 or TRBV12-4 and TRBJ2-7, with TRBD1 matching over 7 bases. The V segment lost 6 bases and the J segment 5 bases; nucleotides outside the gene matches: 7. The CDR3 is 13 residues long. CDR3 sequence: CASSRQGLDEQYF. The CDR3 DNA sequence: TGTGCCAGCAGCCGACAGGGTTTAGACGAGCAGTACTTC.

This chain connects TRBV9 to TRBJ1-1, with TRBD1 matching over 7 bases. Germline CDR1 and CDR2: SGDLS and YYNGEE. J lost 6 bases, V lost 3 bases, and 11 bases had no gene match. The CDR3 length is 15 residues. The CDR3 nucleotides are TGTGCCAGCAGCGCTGACCCGACAGGGACGCCTGAAGCTTTCTTT. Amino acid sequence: CASSADPTGTPEAFF. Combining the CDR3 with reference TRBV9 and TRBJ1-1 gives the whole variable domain DSGVTQTPKHLITATGQRVTLRCSPRSGDLSVYWYQQSLDQGLQFLIQYYNGEERAKGNILERFSAQQFPDLHSELNLSSLELGDSALYFCASSADPTGTPEAFFGQGTRLTVV.

CDR3 protein: CASSVDRGLGTDTQYF. The DNA of the CDR3 is TGTGCCAGCAGCGTGGACAGGGGTTTGGGCACAGATACGCAGTATTTT. This rearrangement joins TRBV5-5 to TRBJ2-3; 9 bases are a match to TRBD1. The trim removed 4 bases at V and 1 base at J, leaving 7 bases unmatched. Per germline, CDR1 SGHKS and CDR2 YYEKEE (reference sequence). The CDR3 is 16 amino acids. Full variable domain (outside the CDR3, taken from reference TRBV5-5 and TRBJ2-3): DAGVTQSPTHLIKTRGQQVTLRCSPISGHKSVSWYQQVLGQGPQFIFQYYEKEERGRGNFPDRFSARQFPNYSSELNVNALLLGDSALYLCASSVDRGLGTDTQYFGPGTRLTVL.

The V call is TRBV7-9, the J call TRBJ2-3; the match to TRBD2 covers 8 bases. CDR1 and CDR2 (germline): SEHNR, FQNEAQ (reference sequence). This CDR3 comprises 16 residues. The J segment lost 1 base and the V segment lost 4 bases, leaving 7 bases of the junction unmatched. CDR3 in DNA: TGTGCCAGCAGCTCAGGACAAGCGGGGGGCACAGATACGCAGTATTTT. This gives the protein CASSSGQAGGTDTQYF.

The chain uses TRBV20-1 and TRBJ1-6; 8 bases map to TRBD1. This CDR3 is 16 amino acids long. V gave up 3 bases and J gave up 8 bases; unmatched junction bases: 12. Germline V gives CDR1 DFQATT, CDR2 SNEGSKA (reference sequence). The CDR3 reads CSASTRRQGSDSPLHF. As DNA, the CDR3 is TGCAGTGCTAGTACCAGACGACAGGGGTCGGATTCACCCCTCCACTTT.

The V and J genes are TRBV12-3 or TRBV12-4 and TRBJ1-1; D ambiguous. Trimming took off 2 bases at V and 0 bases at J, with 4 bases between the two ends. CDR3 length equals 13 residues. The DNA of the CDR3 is TGTGCCAGCAGTTTACTGTTGAACACTGAAGCTTTCTTT. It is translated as CASSLLLNTEAFF.

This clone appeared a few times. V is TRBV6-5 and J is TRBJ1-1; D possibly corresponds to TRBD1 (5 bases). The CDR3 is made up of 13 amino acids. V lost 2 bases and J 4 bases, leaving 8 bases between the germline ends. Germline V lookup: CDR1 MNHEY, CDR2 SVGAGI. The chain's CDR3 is CASSYKTGTEAFF. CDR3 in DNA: TGTGCCAGCAGTTACAAAACAGGCACTGAAGCTTTCTTT.

The CDR3: CASSQGRKVTSAILLRDEQFF. In DNA form, the CDR3 reads TGCGCCAGCAGCCAAGGCCGGAAGGTTACTAGCGCAATTTTATTACGCGATGAGCAGTTCTTC. The rearrangement joins TRBV4-1 to TRBJ2-1; 7 positions agree with TRBD2. The CDR3 has 21 residues. V gave up 1 base and J gave up 8 bases; unmatched junction bases: 26. Germline V gene data show CDR1 as MGHRA and CDR2 as YSYEKL.

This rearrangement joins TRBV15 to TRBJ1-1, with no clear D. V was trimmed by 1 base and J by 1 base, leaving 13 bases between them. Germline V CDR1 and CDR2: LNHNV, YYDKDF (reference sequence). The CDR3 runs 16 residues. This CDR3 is CATSRGGTRANTEAFF. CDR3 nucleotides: TGTGCCACCAGCAGAGGTGGAACGAGGGCGAACACTGAAGCTTTCTTT. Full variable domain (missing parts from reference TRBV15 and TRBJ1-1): DAMVIQNPRYQVTQFGKPVTLSCSQTLNHNVMYWYQQKSSQAPKLLFHYYDKDFNNEADTPDNFQSRRPNTSFCFLDIRSPGLGDTAMYLCATSRGGTRANTEAFFGQGTRLTVV.

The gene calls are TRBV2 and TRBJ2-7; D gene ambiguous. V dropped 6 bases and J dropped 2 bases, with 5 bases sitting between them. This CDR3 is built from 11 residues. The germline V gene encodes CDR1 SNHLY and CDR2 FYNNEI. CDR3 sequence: CASRLTYEQYF. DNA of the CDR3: TGTGCCAGCAGGTTAACCTACGAGCAGTACTTC. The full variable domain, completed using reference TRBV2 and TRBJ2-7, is EPEVTQTPSHQVTQMGQEVILRCVPISNHLYFYWYRQILGQKVEFLVSFYNNEISEKSEIFDDQFSVERPDGSNFTLKIRSTKLEDSAMYFCASRLTYEQYFGPGTRLTVT.

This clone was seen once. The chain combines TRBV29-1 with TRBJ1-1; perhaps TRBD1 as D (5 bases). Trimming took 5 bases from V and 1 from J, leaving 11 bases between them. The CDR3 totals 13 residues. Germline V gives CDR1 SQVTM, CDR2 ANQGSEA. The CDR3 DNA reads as TGCAGCGTTCAACAGGAAAAGAACACTGAAGCTTTCTTT. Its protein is CSVQQEKNTEAFF.

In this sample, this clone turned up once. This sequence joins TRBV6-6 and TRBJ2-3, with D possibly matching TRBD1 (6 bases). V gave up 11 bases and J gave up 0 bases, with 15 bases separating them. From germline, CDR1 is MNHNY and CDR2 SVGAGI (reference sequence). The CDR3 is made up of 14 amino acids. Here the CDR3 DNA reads TGTGCCGCGAAAGGGGGAACTAGCACAGATACGCAGTATTTT. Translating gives CAAKGGTSTDTQYF.

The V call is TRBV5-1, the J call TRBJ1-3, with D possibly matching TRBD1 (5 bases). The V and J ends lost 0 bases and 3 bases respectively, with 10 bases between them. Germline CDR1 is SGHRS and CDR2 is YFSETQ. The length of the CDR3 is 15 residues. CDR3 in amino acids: CASSLGQLDGNTIYF. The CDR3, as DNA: TGCGCCAGCAGCTTGGGACAGCTAGATGGAAACACCATATATTTT.

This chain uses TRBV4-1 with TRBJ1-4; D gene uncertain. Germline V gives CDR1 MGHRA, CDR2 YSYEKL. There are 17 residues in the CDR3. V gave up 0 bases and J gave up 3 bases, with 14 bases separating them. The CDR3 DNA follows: TGCGCCAGCAGCCAAGAACCTGGGAGGATAGCTAATGAAAAACTGTTTTTT. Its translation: CASSQEPGRIANEKLFF.

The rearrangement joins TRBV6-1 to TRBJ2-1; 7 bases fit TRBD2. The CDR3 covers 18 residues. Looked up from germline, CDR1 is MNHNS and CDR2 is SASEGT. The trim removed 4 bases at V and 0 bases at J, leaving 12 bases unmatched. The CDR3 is CASSGRQGGLRSYNEQFF. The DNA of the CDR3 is TGTGCCAGCAGTGGGCGGCAGGGAGGGCTACGCTCCTACAATGAGCAGTTCTTC.

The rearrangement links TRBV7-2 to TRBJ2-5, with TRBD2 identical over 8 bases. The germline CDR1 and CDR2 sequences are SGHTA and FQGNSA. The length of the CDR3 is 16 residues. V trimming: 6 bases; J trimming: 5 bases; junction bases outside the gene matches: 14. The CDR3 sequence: CASRDQREPRGETQYF. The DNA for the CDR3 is TGTGCCAGCAGGGACCAGCGGGAGCCTAGGGGGGAGACCCAGTACTTC.

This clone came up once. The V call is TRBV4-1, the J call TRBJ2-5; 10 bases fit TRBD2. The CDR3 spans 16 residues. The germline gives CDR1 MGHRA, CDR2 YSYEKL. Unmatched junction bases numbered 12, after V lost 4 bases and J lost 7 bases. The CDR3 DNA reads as TGCGCCAGCAGCCCCGAGGTAGCGGGAGGTTCGGGGACCCAGTACTTC. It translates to CASSPEVAGGSGTQYF.

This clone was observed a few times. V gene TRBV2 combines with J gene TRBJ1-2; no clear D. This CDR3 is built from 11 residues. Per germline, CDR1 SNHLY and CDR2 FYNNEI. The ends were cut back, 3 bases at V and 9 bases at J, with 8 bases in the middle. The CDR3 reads CASSENRRYTF. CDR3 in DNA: TGTGCCAGCAGTGAGAACAGACGCTACACCTTC.

The CDR3 loop is CASLRTGGNYGYTF. The CDR3 coding sequence is TGTGCCAGTCTCCGGACAGGGGGCAACTATGGCTACACCTTC. This chain links TRBV27 with TRBJ1-2; 11 nucleotides match TRBD1. The CDR3 sequence is 14 residues long. The junction had 5 bases not matched to a gene; V was cut back by 9 bases and J by 2 bases. Germline V gene data show CDR1 as MNHEY and CDR2 as SMNVEV (reference sequence).